A selection of T cell receptor beta chains follows, all from one sample in a study of STAT5B mutations in CD4+ large granular lymphocyte leukemia. Sequenced by immunoSEQ multiplex PCR; TCRdb stores in-frame clones only, minus some. The sample shows approximately 32,000 clones, roughly 70% of them seen only once. Sequenced material: CD4+ T cells from blood buffy coats. These receptors all come from a human donor in good health. Each CDR3 is given with its conserved first and last residue. D genes are given only for firm matches. Clone size appears in some rows only: once, few, many, or a class for an expanded clone.

v_call	d_call	cdr3_length	j_call	clone_size	cdr3_aa	cdr3_nt
TRBV19	TRBD2	15	TRBJ2-1	few	CASRLAGGVYNEQFF	TGTGCCAGTAGACTAGCGGGGGGGGTGTACAATGAGCAGTTCTTC
TRBV7-2	.	14	TRBJ2-4	.	CASSLQGAKNIQYF	TGTGCCAGCAGCTTACAGGGAGCCAAAAACATTCAGTACTTC
TRBV29-1	.	13	TRBJ1-4	.	CSVSDATNEKLFF	TGCAGCGTTTCGGATGCAACTAATGAAAAACTGTTTTTT
TRBV10-3	.	11	TRBJ2-1	few	CAISGDNEQFF	TGTGCCATCAGTGGAGACAATGAGCAGTTCTTC
TRBV4-3	.	15	TRBJ1-2	.	CASSQESGRDYGYTF	TGCGCCAGCAGCCAAGAGTCCGGCAGGGACTATGGCTACACCTTC
TRBV6-6	.	13	TRBJ2-2	.	CASSSYGTGELFF	TGTGCCAGCAGTTCCTATGGCACCGGGGAGCTGTTTTTT
TRBV5-8	.	13	TRBJ1-2	.	CASSRQSNYGYTF	TGTGCCAGCAGCCGACAGAGTAACTATGGCTACACCTTC
TRBV14	.	15	TRBJ1-1	.	CASSQVGYVNTEAFF	TGTGCCAGCAGCCAGGTAGGGTACGTGAACACTGAAGCTTTCTTT
TRBV18	TRBD1	14	TRBJ1-1	.	CASSSGQGHTEAFF	TGTGCCAGCTCATCCGGACAGGGGCACACTGAAGCTTTCTTT
TRBV5-6	TRBD1	15	TRBJ1-1	.	CASSLSYRGPQEAFF	TGTGCCAGCAGCTTGTCATACAGGGGGCCACAAGAAGCTTTCTTT
TRBV7-2	.	17	TRBJ1-6	.	CASTPEGVSSYNSPLHF	TGTGCCAGCACCCCGGAGGGTGTGAGCTCCTATAATTCACCCCTCCACTTT
TRBV10-3	.	19	TRBJ1-6	.	CAISERGLQRGSYNSPLHF	TGTGCCATCAGTGAGCGGGGACTCCAAAGGGGGTCCTATAATTCACCCCTCCACTTT
TRBV4-3	.	16	TRBJ1-5	.	CASSQDRGQGGQPQHF	TGCGCCAGCAGCCAAGATAGAGGGCAGGGTGGGCAGCCCCAGCATTTT
TRBV10-3	TRBD1	15	TRBJ2-5	.	CAISESRDRGETQYF	TGTGCCATCAGTGAGTCGCGGGACAGGGGTGAGACCCAGTACTTC
TRBV19	TRBD1	15	TRBJ1-6	.	CASSTGGAYNSPLHF	TGTGCCAGTAGTACAGGGGGCGCCTATAATTCACCCCTCCACTTT
TRBV5-1	TRBD1	16	TRBJ2-7	.	CASSLGSGQASYEQYF	TGCGCCAGCAGCTTGGGGTCGGGACAGGCTTCCTACGAGCAGTACTTC